This is a list of T cell receptor beta chains from one sample in a study of blood T cell repertoires in COVID-19. Data came from immunoSEQ multiplex PCR; TCRdb stores just in-frame clones and leaves some out. The repertoire holds 65,000 to 95,000 clones, around 90% seen once, with more than 5.5% in the top ten. The sample comprised peripheral blood. The receptors stem from a man aged 65 to 85 with acute or convalescent COVID-19. The CDR3 runs from the conserved cysteine through the conserved F or W. The D gene is left open where the match is weak. Clone size is shown for a subset of rows, as once, few, many or a class of expanded clone.

v_call: TRBV5-1
clone_size: .
j_call: TRBJ2-1
d_call: TRBD2
cdr3_aa: CASSLVGAGAIYNEQFF
cdr3_nt: TGCGCCAGCAGCTTGGTTGGGGCGGGAGCCATCTACAATGAGCAGTTCTTC

v_call: TRBV18
clone_size: .
j_call: TRBJ2-3
d_call: TRBD2
cdr3_aa: CASSPPRTRGTQYF
cdr3_nt: TGTGCCAGCTCACCACCGAGGACTAGGGGAACGCAGTATTTT

v_call: TRBV9
clone_size: once
j_call: TRBJ1-1
d_call: .
cdr3_aa: CASSVGSRLNTEAFF
cdr3_nt: TGTGCCAGCAGCGTAGGGAGCAGATTGAACACTGAAGCTTTCTTT

v_call: TRBV29-1
clone_size: .
j_call: TRBJ1-1
d_call: TRBD1
cdr3_aa: CSVGKTGRVNTEAFF
cdr3_nt: TGCAGCGTTGGCAAGACAGGGCGTGTGAACACTGAAGCTTTCTTT

v_call: TRBV5-1
clone_size: .
j_call: TRBJ1-5
d_call: .
cdr3_aa: CASSPGLLNQPQHF
cdr3_nt: TGCGCCAGCAGCCCCGGACTGTTAAATCAGCCCCAGCATTTT

v_call: TRBV10-3
clone_size: .
j_call: TRBJ2-1
d_call: .
cdr3_aa: CAISDGIVGNEQFF
cdr3_nt: TGTGCCATCAGTGACGGGATTGTGGGCAATGAGCAGTTCTTC

v_call: TRBV14
clone_size: .
j_call: TRBJ1-2
d_call: TRBD1
cdr3_aa: CASSQGGQGRYGYTF
cdr3_nt: TGTGCCAGCAGCCAAGGGGGACAGGGGCGGTATGGCTACACCTTC

v_call: TRBV3-1/TRBV3-2
clone_size: .
j_call: TRBJ1-1
d_call: TRBD1
cdr3_aa: CASSPSLTGGSEAFF
cdr3_nt: TGTGCCAGCAGTCCAAGCCTGACAGGGGGGTCTGAAGCTTTCTTT

v_call: TRBV5-1
clone_size: .
j_call: TRBJ1-2
d_call: TRBD1
cdr3_aa: CASSLGTGDYGYTF
cdr3_nt: TGCGCCAGCAGCTTGGGGACAGGGGACTATGGCTACACCTTC

v_call: TRBV7-2
clone_size: .
j_call: TRBJ2-1
d_call: TRBD2
cdr3_aa: CASSSGALAGGPNEQFF
cdr3_nt: TGTGCCAGCAGCTCGGGGGCCTTAGCGGGAGGGCCAAATGAGCAGTTCTTC

v_call: TRBV6-2/TRBV6-3
clone_size: .
j_call: TRBJ2-7
d_call: TRBD1
cdr3_aa: CASSPLTGFRTYEQYF
cdr3_nt: TGTGCCAGCAGCCCCCTGACAGGGTTCCGGACCTACGAGCAGTACTTC

v_call: TRBV15
clone_size: .
j_call: TRBJ1-6
d_call: TRBD1
cdr3_aa: CATSRDFSTGGTYNSPLHF
cdr3_nt: TGTGCCACCAGCAGAGATTTCTCCACAGGGGGAACCTATAATTCACCCCTCCACTTT

v_call: TRBV28
clone_size: .
j_call: TRBJ2-3
d_call: TRBD1
cdr3_aa: CASYTQRTGGDTQYF
cdr3_nt: TGTGCCAGCTATACCCAAAGGACAGGGGGGGATACGCAGTATTTT

v_call: TRBV11-2
clone_size: .
j_call: TRBJ2-7
d_call: .
cdr3_aa: CASSPVIQTISYEQYF
cdr3_nt: TGTGCCAGCAGCCCGGTGATACAGACAATTTCCTACGAGCAGTACTTC

v_call: TRBV28
clone_size: .
j_call: TRBJ2-7
d_call: .
cdr3_aa: CASSVTESLEQYF
cdr3_nt: TGTGCCAGCAGTGTGACAGAATCCCTCGAGCAGTACTTC

v_call: TRBV18
clone_size: .
j_call: TRBJ2-2
d_call: .
cdr3_aa: CASSPRGTGELFF
cdr3_nt: TGTGCCAGCTCACCGCGAGGGACCGGGGAGCTGTTTTTT

v_call: TRBV19
clone_size: .
j_call: TRBJ2-7
d_call: .
cdr3_aa: CASSIAGAIGEQYF
cdr3_nt: TGTGCCAGTAGTATAGCAGGGGCAATAGGCGAGCAGTACTTC

v_call: TRBV7-2
clone_size: .
j_call: TRBJ1-2
d_call: .
cdr3_aa: CASSSDSRRGYTF
cdr3_nt: TGTGCCAGCAGCTCCGATAGCCGGAGAGGCTACACCTTC

v_call: TRBV4-1
clone_size: .
j_call: TRBJ2-7
d_call: TRBD2
cdr3_aa: CASSREGGQYF
cdr3_nt: TGCGCCAGCAGCCGGGAGGGCGGGCAGTACTTC

v_call: TRBV5-1
clone_size: .
j_call: TRBJ1-5
d_call: .
cdr3_aa: CASSEGHSNQPQHF
cdr3_nt: TGCGCCAGCAGCGAGGGCCATAGCAATCAGCCCCAGCATTTT

v_call: TRBV11-2
clone_size: few
j_call: TRBJ2-3
d_call: TRBD2
cdr3_aa: CASSKLGLAVHTQYF
cdr3_nt: TGTGCCAGCAGCAAATTAGGACTAGCAGTACATACGCAGTATTTT

v_call: TRBV10-3
clone_size: .
j_call: TRBJ1-5
d_call: .
cdr3_aa: CAITGGVGQPQHF
cdr3_nt: TGTGCCATCACCGGAGGGGTGGGACAGCCCCAGCATTTT

v_call: TRBV18
clone_size: .
j_call: TRBJ1-5
d_call: .
cdr3_aa: CASSPRSQGSNQPQHF
cdr3_nt: TGTGCCAGCTCACCCAGATCTCAGGGTAGCAATCAGCCCCAGCATTTT

v_call: TRBV19
clone_size: .
j_call: TRBJ2-1
d_call: .
cdr3_aa: CASSIDQGRRGNEQFF
cdr3_nt: TGTGCCAGTAGTATAGATCAGGGGCGCAGGGGCAATGAGCAGTTCTTC

v_call: TRBV11-2
clone_size: .
j_call: TRBJ1-5
d_call: TRBD1
cdr3_aa: CASSLVTGGQPQHF
cdr3_nt: TGTGCCAGCAGCTTAGTGACAGGGGGTCAGCCCCAGCATTTT

v_call: TRBV4-1
clone_size: .
j_call: TRBJ2-1
d_call: TRBD1
cdr3_aa: CASSPGTASYNEQFF
cdr3_nt: TGCGCCAGCAGCCCCGGGACAGCATCCTACAATGAGCAGTTCTTC

v_call: TRBV7-2
clone_size: once
j_call: TRBJ2-7
d_call: TRBD1
cdr3_aa: CASSPAGTEGYEQYF
cdr3_nt: TGTGCCAGCAGTCCTGCCGGGACAGAAGGCTACGAGCAGTACTTC

v_call: TRBV10-3
clone_size: .
j_call: TRBJ1-2
d_call: TRBD1
cdr3_aa: CAISEGGGQRRGYTF
cdr3_nt: TGTGCCATCAGCGAGGGAGGGGGCCAGAGACGTGGCTACACCTTC

v_call: TRBV7-2
clone_size: .
j_call: TRBJ1-1
d_call: TRBD1
cdr3_aa: CASSLDRETEAFF
cdr3_nt: TGTGCCAGCAGCCTGGACAGGGAGACTGAAGCTTTCTTT

v_call: TRBV15
clone_size: .
j_call: TRBJ1-5
d_call: .
cdr3_aa: CATSREAVVNQPQHF
cdr3_nt: TGTGCCACCAGCAGAGAGGCGGTTGTGAATCAGCCCCAGCATTTT

v_call: TRBV18
clone_size: .
j_call: TRBJ2-3
d_call: .
cdr3_aa: CASSPITDTQYF
cdr3_nt: TGTGCCAGCTCACCCATCACAGATACGCAGTATTTT

v_call: TRBV12-3/TRBV12-4
clone_size: .
j_call: TRBJ1-6
d_call: TRBD1
cdr3_aa: CASSPGQESPLHF
cdr3_nt: TGTGCCAGCAGTCCGGGACAGGAATCACCCCTCCACTTT

v_call: TRBV29-1
clone_size: .
j_call: TRBJ2-7
d_call: TRBD2
cdr3_aa: CSVVAGGGEQYF
cdr3_nt: TGCAGCGTAGTAGCGGGAGGAGGCGAGCAGTACTTC

v_call: TRBV6-5
clone_size: .
j_call: TRBJ2-1
d_call: .
cdr3_aa: CASNPADRYNEQFF
cdr3_nt: TGTGCCAGCAACCCGGCAGACAGATACAATGAGCAGTTCTTC

v_call: TRBV19
clone_size: .
j_call: TRBJ1-5
d_call: TRBD1
cdr3_aa: CASKPWTGQSGQPQHF
cdr3_nt: TGTGCCAGCAAACCCTGGACAGGACAGTCGGGTCAGCCCCAGCATTTT

v_call: TRBV5-1
clone_size: .
j_call: TRBJ1-5
d_call: .
cdr3_aa: CASSLAGDNQPQHF
cdr3_nt: TGCGCCAGCAGCTTGGCCGGGGACAATCAGCCCCAGCATTTT

v_call: TRBV3-1/TRBV3-2
clone_size: .
j_call: TRBJ2-1
d_call: TRBD2
cdr3_aa: CASSSLALAGSEQFF
cdr3_nt: TGTGCCAGCAGCTCCCTGGCACTAGCGGGAAGTGAGCAGTTCTTC

v_call: TRBV18
clone_size: few
j_call: TRBJ1-2
d_call: TRBD1
cdr3_aa: CASSPRQGPDYGYTF
cdr3_nt: TGTGCCAGCTCACCCAGACAGGGTCCTGACTATGGCTACACCTTC

v_call: TRBV18
clone_size: .
j_call: TRBJ2-7
d_call: .
cdr3_aa: CASSPPTARLSEQYF
cdr3_nt: TGTGCCAGCTCACCACCTACCGCTAGGTTAAGCGAGCAGTACTTC

v_call: TRBV15
clone_size: .
j_call: TRBJ2-1
d_call: .
cdr3_aa: CATSRAQSAFNDEQFF
cdr3_nt: TGTGCCACCAGCAGAGCCCAGAGCGCTTTTAACGATGAGCAGTTCTTC

v_call: TRBV18
clone_size: .
j_call: TRBJ1-2
d_call: TRBD1
cdr3_aa: CASSPMESGTGGSYGYTF
cdr3_nt: TGTGCCAGCTCACCGATGGAAAGCGGGACAGGGGGAAGCTATGGCTACACCTTC

v_call: TRBV20-1
clone_size: .
j_call: TRBJ1-5
d_call: .
cdr3_aa: CSASRVNSNQPQHF
cdr3_nt: TGCAGTGCTAGTCGGGTAAATAGCAATCAGCCCCAGCATTTT

v_call: TRBV6-2/TRBV6-3
clone_size: .
j_call: TRBJ1-5
d_call: .
cdr3_aa: CASSYGGSNQPQHF
cdr3_nt: TGTGCCAGCAGTTACGGCGGTAGCAATCAGCCCCAGCATTTT

v_call: TRBV21-1
clone_size: .
j_call: TRBJ1-4
d_call: .
cdr3_aa: CASDREKLFF
cdr3_nt: TGTGCCAGCGACAGGGAAAAACTGTTTTTT

v_call: TRBV25-1
clone_size: once
j_call: TRBJ2-7
d_call: TRBD1
cdr3_aa: CAGSEGQGLIEEQYF
cdr3_nt: TGTGCCGGCAGCGAGGGACAGGGGTTGATAGAAGAGCAGTACTTC

v_call: TRBV29-1
clone_size: .
j_call: TRBJ2-1
d_call: TRBD2
cdr3_aa: CSVRLAGASYNEQFF
cdr3_nt: TGCAGCGTGAGACTAGCGGGGGCCTCCTACAATGAGCAGTTCTTC

v_call: TRBV10-3
clone_size: few
j_call: TRBJ1-2
d_call: .
cdr3_aa: CAISFNRAGYTF
cdr3_nt: TGTGCCATCAGCTTCAACAGGGCTGGCTACACCTTC

v_call: TRBV9
clone_size: .
j_call: TRBJ2-3
d_call: TRBD2
cdr3_aa: CASSVSGGTSTDTQYF
cdr3_nt: TGTGCCAGCAGCGTTAGCGGGGGGACTAGCACAGATACGCAGTATTTT

v_call: TRBV2
clone_size: .
j_call: TRBJ1-5
d_call: TRBD1
cdr3_aa: CASTFTGTGLARGNQPQHF
cdr3_nt: TGTGCCAGCACCTTCACCGGGACAGGTCTAGCTCGGGGCAATCAGCCCCAGCATTTT

v_call: TRBV28
clone_size: once
j_call: TRBJ1-4
d_call: .
cdr3_aa: CASSRPGGRGEKLFF
cdr3_nt: TGTGCCAGCAGTCGTCCCGGGGGGCGAGGTGAAAAACTGTTTTTT

v_call: TRBV5-1
clone_size: .
j_call: TRBJ2-2
d_call: .
cdr3_aa: CASSAGQNTGELFF
cdr3_nt: TGCGCCAGCAGCGCCGGACAGAACACCGGGGAGCTGTTTTTT

v_call: TRBV15
clone_size: .
j_call: TRBJ1-6
d_call: TRBD1
cdr3_aa: CATSYAGQPYNSPLHF
cdr3_nt: TGTGCCACCAGCTACGCGGGACAGCCGTATAATTCACCCCTCCACTTT

v_call: TRBV3-1/TRBV3-2
clone_size: .
j_call: TRBJ2-7
d_call: .
cdr3_aa: CASSQSGIEQYF
cdr3_nt: TGTGCCAGCAGCCAATCGGGTATCGAGCAGTACTTC

v_call: TRBV5-1
clone_size: few
j_call: TRBJ1-1
d_call: .
cdr3_aa: CASSLPTGNTEAFF
cdr3_nt: TGCGCCAGCAGCCTACCAACAGGGAACACTGAAGCTTTCTTT

v_call: TRBV5-5
clone_size: .
j_call: TRBJ1-6
d_call: TRBD1
cdr3_aa: CASSPGTGNSPLHF
cdr3_nt: TGTGCCAGCAGCCCCGGGACAGGGAATTCACCCCTCCACTTT